One and the same sample provided the 20 T cell receptor beta chains below, sequenced in a study of cytomegalovirus exposure and HLA in healthy donors. Researchers ran the PCR with 60 Vbeta and 13 Jbeta primers. TCRdb's table, derived via immunoSEQ multiplex PCR, lists solely in-frame clones and lacks some. This sample carries tens of thousands of clones, 74% of them seen once, and the ten largest clones take over 20%. What was sequenced was PBMCs. The source of these receptors is a woman aged 30 to 39 in good health and CMV-seropositive.

V and J are TRBV7-9 and TRBJ1-1, with TRBD1 matching over 7 bases. The V segment lost 1 base and the J segment 6 bases; nucleotides outside the gene matches: 2. Germline CDR1 reads SEHNR; CDR2 reads FQNEAQ (reference sequence). This CDR3 region has 13 residues. Here the CDR3 reads CASSLEGGPEAFF. Written as DNA, the CDR3 is TGTGCCAGCAGCTTAGAAGGGGGCCCTGAAGCTTTCTTT.

This rearrangement joins TRBV6-5 to TRBJ2-5, with D tentatively TRBD1 (6 bases). V was shortened by 6 bases and J by 1 base, with 9 bases between the two germline ends. The CDR3 consists of 13 residues. Germline V gene sequence: CDR1 MNHEY, CDR2 SVGAGI. CDR3: CASRRTVQETQYF. The CDR3 coding sequence is TGTGCCAGCAGGCGGACAGTCCAAGAGACCCAGTACTTC.

The chain couples TRBV7-9 to TRBJ1-2; D perhaps matches TRBD1 (6 bases). There are 13 residues in the CDR3. The germline CDR1 and CDR2 sequences are SEHNR and FQNEAQ (reference sequence). Trimming cost V 5 bases and J 8 bases, with 15 bases left between them. CDR3 loop: CASSPWQGIGYTF. The DNA of the CDR3 is TGTGCCAGCAGCCCCTGGCAGGGGATAGGCTACACCTTC.

V is TRBV4-2 and J is TRBJ2-2; D is possibly TRBD2 (5 bases). This CDR3 region has 19 residues. Trimming pared 5 bases from V and 0 bases from J, leaving 22 bases between. CDR1 LGHNA and CDR2 YNFKEQ come from the germline V gene. The CDR3 region has the DNA TGTGCCAGCAGCAACGGTCGACGGGATTTTTTCGCGAACACCGGGGAGCTGTTTTTT. Translated, it gives CASSNGRRDFFANTGELFF.

About this clone: A read error may produce the germline difference seen at one junction end. This rearrangement joins TRBV28 to TRBJ2-7, with 7 bases that match TRBD1. The germline V gene has CDR1 MDHEN and CDR2 SYDVKM. The CDR3 has 13 amino acids. This CDR3 reads CASSFRKPGQSVF. Written as DNA, the CDR3 is TGTGCCAGCAGTTTCCGTAAACCGGGACAGAGCGTCTTC.

The J gene is TRBJ1-1, the V gene TRBV30, with TRBD1 identical over 9 bases. Germline CDR1 and CDR2: GTSNPN and SVGIG (reference sequence). V lost 1 base, J lost 6 bases, and 6 bases stayed unmatched. The CDR3 is 14 amino acids. CDR3 DNA: TGTGCCTGGAGTGCGACAGGGGGGCTCGCTGAAGCTTTCTTT. Translation gives CAWSATGGLAEAFF.

The table lists this clone with a few counts. This chain links TRBV6-5 with TRBJ2-7, with 8 bases that match TRBD1. Trimming took 2 bases from V and 2 from J; bases not matched to a gene: 8. Germline CDR1 is MNHEY and CDR2 is SVGAGI. The CDR3 covers 16 residues. The CDR3: CASSYDDRGLPYEQYF. In DNA, the CDR3 is TGTGCCAGCAGTTACGATGACAGGGGACTCCCCTACGAGCAGTACTTC.

The sample holds a few counts of this clone. This chain uses TRBV15 with TRBJ2-1; TRBD1 matches at 8 bases. The germline V gene has CDR1 LNHNV and CDR2 YYDKDF (reference sequence). J gave up 7 bases and V 0 bases, and 11 bases lay outside the gene matches. The length of the CDR3 is 17 residues. The CDR3, as DNA: TGTGCCACCAGCAGAGATCCGCGGCAGGGGGCGCGGAATGAGCAGTTCTTC. Translation gives CATSRDPRQGARNEQFF.

This rearrangement joins TRBV6-5 to TRBJ1-1; a possible D gene is TRBD1 (6 bases). CDR3 size: 14 residues. The germline gives CDR1 MNHEY, CDR2 SVGAGI. V lost 5 bases and J lost 0, with 10 bases in between. The CDR3 nucleotides are TGTGCCAGCAGTCGCGGACAGCTGAACACTGAAGCTTTCTTT. It encodes CASSRGQLNTEAFF.

The rearrangement joins TRBV15 to TRBJ1-2, with 8 positions matching TRBD1. Germline CDR1 LNHNV, CDR2 YYDKDF (reference sequence). With 3 bases clipped from V and 7 bases from J, the junction kept 4 bases outside the gene matches. The CDR3 has 13 amino acids. The CDR3 reads CATSSDRGSGYTF. CDR3 coding DNA: TGTGCCACCAGCAGCGACAGGGGATCTGGCTACACCTTC.

V is TRBV10-3 and J is TRBJ2-1, with D perhaps TRBD2 (6 bases). The germline V gene has CDR1 ENHRY and CDR2 SYGVKD. The CDR3 has 15 residues. V was shortened by 5 bases and J by 0 bases, with 11 bases between the two germline ends. CDR3 sequence: CAISPPRDSYNEQFF. CDR3 in DNA: TGTGCCATCAGTCCCCCGCGGGACTCCTACAATGAGCAGTTCTTC.

In its sample, this clone was seen once. The J gene is TRBJ2-2, the V gene TRBV27, with 11 bases that match TRBD2. The germline V gene has CDR1 MNHEY and CDR2 SMNVEV (reference sequence). V was pared by 8 bases and J by 8 bases, with 7 bases of the junction left unmatched. The CDR3 has 14 amino acids. CDR3 nucleotide sequence: TGTGCCAGCCAGACTAGCGGGACAAATGGGGAGCTGTTTTTT. Its protein is CASQTSGTNGELFF.

J is TRBJ1-3 and V is TRBV10-1; possibly TRBD1 for D (5 bases). V was cut by 3 bases and J by 4 bases, with 10 bases left in between. This CDR3 has 14 amino acids. Germline-derived CDR1 and CDR2 are WNHNN and SYGVQD (reference sequence). CDR3 DNA sequence: TGCGCCAGCAGTGATCGACAGTCCGGAAACACCATATATTTT. The encoded protein is CASSDRQSGNTIYF.

The chain carries TRBV4-3 and TRBJ2-5; TRBD2 aligns across 7 bases. V trimming: 4 bases; J trimming: 6 bases; junction bases outside the gene matches: 14. The length of the CDR3 is 16 residues. Germline V gene sequence: CDR1 LGHNA, CDR2 YSLEER. CDR3 sequence (DNA): TGCGCCAGCAGCCCTGGAGGGGAGGGCCAAAAACAGACCCAGTACTTC. Residues: CASSPGGEGQKQTQYF.

The genes are TRBV29-1 and TRBJ2-5; 8 nucleotides line up with TRBD2. The germline gives CDR1 SQVTM, CDR2 ANQGSEA. CDR3 length equals 13 residues. V shed 4 bases and J 5 bases; nucleotides not matched to a gene: 6. The CDR3 loop reads CSVGRSSGETQYF. In DNA form, the CDR3 reads TGCAGCGTTGGAAGGTCTAGCGGGGAGACCCAGTACTTC.

This clone occurred a few times. The chain employs TRBV2 and TRBJ2-5, with TRBD1 as a possible D gene (6 bases). The CDR3 is 15 amino acids. Trimming stripped 3 bases from V and 2 bases from J, with 13 bases between. CDR1 SNHLY and CDR2 FYNNEI come from the germline V gene. The CDR3 reads CASSDFRDMQETQYF. CDR3 in DNA: TGTGCCAGCAGTGACTTCCGGGACATGCAAGAGACCCAGTACTTC.

This rearrangement joins TRBV5-1 to TRBJ2-3, with D tentatively TRBD1 (6 bases). Germline V CDR1 and CDR2: SGHRS, YFSETQ. There are 16 residues in the CDR3. V was shortened by 4 bases and J by 2 bases, with 17 bases between the two germline ends. The CDR3 DNA follows: TGCGCCAGCAGCCTGACAGGACGGGGATTCACAGATACGCAGTATTTT. Protein sequence: CASSLTGRGFTDTQYF.

The V and J genes are TRBV7-8 and TRBJ1-2; possibly TRBD1 for D (6 bases). Trimming cost V 0 bases and J 6 bases, with 11 bases left between them. Looked up from germline, CDR1 is SGHVS and CDR2 is FQNEAQ. The CDR3 contains 14 residues. DNA for the CDR3: TGTGCCAGCAGCTTAGCGGACAGATCGAATGGCTACACCTTC. It encodes CASSLADRSNGYTF.

The chain recombines TRBV4-1 with TRBJ2-2; possibly TRBD1 for D (5 bases). The germline V and J ends were trimmed by 4 bases and 4 bases, with 13 bases remaining between them. The CDR3 covers 15 residues. Looked up from germline, CDR1 is MGHRA and CDR2 is YSYEKL. The CDR3 region is CASSPGSQGTGELFF. The DNA for the CDR3 is TGCGCCAGCAGCCCCGGATCCCAGGGCACCGGGGAGCTGTTTTTT.

This sequence joins TRBV11-2 and TRBJ2-7; D not resolved. The CDR3 is 14 residues long. The germline CDR1 and CDR2 sequences are SGHAT and FQNNGV. Trimming shortened V by 1 base and J by 0 bases, and 7 bases separated the two germline ends. The CDR3 bases are TGTGCCAGCAGCTTAGCCACGGGCTCCTACGAGCAGTACTTC. Encoded protein: CASSLATGSYEQYF.